These 15 T cell receptor beta chains came from one sample sequenced in a study of blood T cell repertoires in COVID-19. Some clones are missing from TCRdb's copy, which holds only in-frame ones; the method was immunoSEQ multiplex PCR. This sample has more than 200,000 clones, with 84% found just once. Sequencing was carried out using peripheral blood. The origin of the receptors is a woman aged 40-49 years who had recovered from COVID-19.

This chain connects TRBV27 to TRBJ2-5, with 9 positions matching TRBD2. J lost 5 bases, V lost 3 bases, and 10 bases had no gene match. This CDR3 is 16 amino acids long. Germline V gene sequence: CDR1 MNHEY, CDR2 SMNVEV (reference sequence). The CDR3 nucleotides read TGTGCCAGCAGTTTTGCCCGCCTAGCGGGGATGGAGACCCAGTACTTC. The encoded protein is CASSFARLAGMETQYF.

The chain joins TRBV3-1 (or the pseudogene TRBV3-2) to TRBJ1-2; 8 nucleotides match TRBD1. The V gene's germline CDR1 is LGHDT and CDR2 YNNKEL (reference sequence). The CDR3 consists of 12 residues. V shed 3 bases, J shed 8 bases, and the junction held 2 bases outside the gene matches. CDR3 in DNA: TGTGCCAGCAGCCAGGCAGGGGGCGGCTACACCTTC. This encodes CASSQAGGGYTF.

This clone was observed a few times. The rearrangement uses TRBV5-1 and TRBJ2-1; D is ambiguous. V gave up 0 bases and J gave up 3 bases, with 13 bases separating them. This CDR3 is built from 16 residues. Germline CDR1 SGHRS, CDR2 YFSETQ. The DNA of the CDR3 is TGCGCCAGCAGCTTGGGCGTAGGAGTAAGCTACAATGAGCAGTTCTTC. The encoded protein is CASSLGVGVSYNEQFF.

The chain recombines TRBV7-6 with TRBJ2-2; TRBD2 matches at 7 bases. J lost 4 bases, V lost 4 bases, and 6 bases had no gene match. The germline V gene encodes CDR1 SGHVS and CDR2 FNYEAQ. The CDR3 spans 15 residues. The CDR3 DNA reads TGTGCCAGCAGCTCAGGCGGGGGACTCACCGGGGAGCTGTTTTTT. Its translation: CASSSGGGLTGELFF.

The genes are TRBV11-3 and TRBJ1-1; D not resolved. V was clipped by 5 bases and J by 3 bases, with 16 bases between them. CDR1 is SGHNT, CDR2 YENEEA, per germline. The CDR3 extends over 15 amino acids. CDR3 region: CASSPLSGGDTEAFF. The CDR3 nucleotides are TGTGCCAGCAGCCCCCTGTCAGGAGGAGACACTGAAGCTTTCTTT. The full variable domain, in which reference TRBV11-3 and TRBJ1-1 provide the parts outside the CDR3, is EAGVVQSPRYKIIEKKQPVAFWCNPISGHNTLYWYLQNLGQGPELLIRYENEEAVDDSQLPKDRFSAERLKGVDSTLKIQPAELGDSAVYLCASSPLSGGDTEAFFGQGTRLTVV.

This chain connects TRBV25-1 to TRBJ2-6, with 13 positions matching TRBD2. CDR3 length equals 18 residues. Germline V gene lookup returns CDR1 MGHDK and CDR2 SYGVNS. Trimming removed 3 bases from V and 0 bases from J; junction bases left unmatched: 2. In DNA, the CDR3 is TGTGCCAGCAGTGAGACTAGCGGGGGGACCTCTGGGGCCAACGTCCTGACTTTC. This sequence encodes CASSETSGGTSGANVLTF. Complete variable domain (other parts from reference TRBV25-1 and TRBJ2-6): EADIYQTPRYLVIGTGKKITLECSQTMGHDKMYWYQQDPGMELHLIHYSYGVNSTEKGDLSSESTVSRIRTEHFPLTLESARPSHTSQYLCASSETSGGTSGANVLTFGAGSRLTVL.

The rearrangement uses TRBV5-5 and TRBJ1-3; 7 bases fit TRBD1. This CDR3 region has 15 residues. With 3 bases clipped from V and 0 bases from J, the junction kept 3 bases outside the gene matches. CDR1 and CDR2 from the germline V gene are SGHKS and YYEKEE (reference sequence). In nucleotides, the CDR3 is TGTGCCAGCAGCTCGGGGACAGTCTCTGGAAACACCATATATTTT. Translated: CASSSGTVSGNTIYF.

This chain connects TRBV5-6 to TRBJ2-5; 9 positions match TRBD1. Germline V gene sequence: CDR1 SGHDT, CDR2 YYEEEE. This CDR3 has 17 amino acids. Losses at the gene ends were 1 base for V and 4 bases for J; bases not matched to a gene: 11. The CDR3 bases are TGTGCCAGCAGCTTGCCTTACGGACAGGGGCATGTAGAGACCCAGTACTTC. It codes for CASSLPYGQGHVETQYF. The whole variable domain, filled in from reference TRBV5-6 and TRBJ2-5, reads DAGVTQSPTHLIKTRGQQVTLRCSPKSGHDTVSWYQQALGQGPQFIFQYYEEEERQRGNFPDRFSGHQFPNYSSELNVNALLLGDSALYLCASSLPYGQGHVETQYFGPGTRLLVL.

The rearrangement joins TRBV11-3 to TRBJ2-5; TRBD1 agrees at 10 bases. CDR1 and CDR2 (germline): SGHNT, YENEEA. Losses at the gene ends were 5 bases for V and 7 bases for J; bases not matched to a gene: 7. This CDR3 is 14 amino acids long. CDR3 in amino acids: CASSPDRGPGTQYF. In DNA form, the CDR3 reads TGTGCCAGCAGCCCCGACAGGGGGCCCGGGACCCAGTACTTC.

The chain recombines TRBV5-6 with TRBJ2-7; D may be TRBD2 (5 bases). CDR3 length equals 16 residues. Trimming removed 2 bases at V and 0 bases at J, with 15 bases between. The germline V gene has CDR1 SGHDT and CDR2 YYEEEE. CDR3 loop: CASSFIPTGSSYEQYF. The CDR3 coding sequence is TGTGCCAGCAGCTTTATTCCTACTGGGAGCTCCTACGAGCAGTACTTC. Using reference TRBV5-6 and TRBJ2-7 for the parts outside the CDR3, the full variable domain is DAGVTQSPTHLIKTRGQQVTLRCSPKSGHDTVSWYQQALGQGPQFIFQYYEEEERQRGNFPDRFSGHQFPNYSSELNVNALLLGDSALYLCASSFIPTGSSYEQYFGPGTRLTVT.

This clone occurred once. The V call is TRBV11-2, the J call TRBJ1-1, with a possible D match to TRBD1 (5 bases). The CDR3 extends over 13 amino acids. CDR1 and CDR2 (germline): SGHAT, FQNNGV. Trimming left V 6 bases short and J 0 bases short, with 8 bases between. In DNA form, the CDR3 reads TGTGCCAGCAGGCGACAGCTGAACACTGAAGCTTTCTTT. This translates into CASRRQLNTEAFF. The full variable domain, rest sourced from reference TRBV11-2 and TRBJ1-1, is EAGVAQSPRYKIIEKRQSVAFWCNPISGHATLYWYQQILGQGPKLLIQFQNNGVVDDSQLPKDRFSAERLKGVDSTLKIQPAKLEDSAVYLCASRRQLNTEAFFGQGTRLTVV.

This clone was detected only a few times. The V gene is TRBV18, the J gene TRBJ1-5, with 11 bases that match TRBD1. Looked up from germline, CDR1 is KGHSH and CDR2 is LQKENI. J was trimmed by 7 bases and V by 5 bases; bases with no gene match: 4. The CDR3 loop spans 14 amino acids. The chain's CDR3 is CASSRTGGGQPQHF. DNA of the CDR3: TGTGCCAGCTCAAGGACAGGGGGCGGGCAGCCCCAGCATTTT.

The V gene is TRBV6-5, the J gene TRBJ1-2; TRBD1 is a possible D gene (6 bases). V was clipped by 5 bases and J by 2 bases, with 9 bases between them. Germline V gives CDR1 MNHEY, CDR2 SVGAGI. The length of the CDR3 is 13 residues. CDR3: CASSPDRNYGYTF. In DNA, the CDR3 is TGTGCCAGCAGTCCGGACAGAAACTATGGCTACACCTTC.

The sample holds one count of this clone. The chain couples TRBV19 to TRBJ1-1, with D possibly matching TRBD1 (5 bases). The V end lost 7 bases, the J end lost 5 bases, and 8 bases lay between the germline ends. This CDR3 has 11 residues. Germline V gene data show CDR1 as LNHDA and CDR2 as SQIVND (reference sequence). The CDR3 protein is CASNRGTEAFF. The CDR3 nucleotides read TGTGCCAGTAATCGGGGGACTGAAGCTTTCTTT.

This chain connects TRBV5-6 to TRBJ1-5; D call uncertain. Germline V gene data show CDR1 as SGHDT and CDR2 as YYEEEE. The CDR3 sequence is 15 residues long. V lost 2 bases and J lost 2, with 11 bases in between. Here the CDR3 DNA reads TGTGCCAGCAGCTTTTCGGGGTCTGGCAATCAGCCCCAGCATTTT. It translates to CASSFSGSGNQPQHF.